Below, 5 T cell receptor beta chains from the same sample are listed, as sequenced in a study of cytomegalovirus exposure and HLA in healthy donors (dated by TCRdb to 2016 to 2017). Library preparation employed the immunoSEQ multiplex PCR assay. For the multiplex PCR, a mixture combining 60 forward primers for TCR Vbeta segments and 13 reverse primers for TCR Jbeta segments was used. The table was pulled from immuneACCESS by TCRdb, which kept in-frame rearrangements only. Such tables lose some clones; where checked, under half of the loss comes from unresolved V genes, and the rest has no known cause. Recorded for this sample are under 150,000 clones; around three quarters of them occurred a single time. Roughly 2.5% of the sample comes from the top ten. Sequenced input: PBMCs. These receptors all come from a man aged 25-45 years in good health and CMV-seronegative.

The gene calls are TRBV5-6 and TRBJ2-3; 9 bases match TRBD2. The CDR3 spans 14 residues. Germline V lookup: CDR1 SGHDT, CDR2 YYEEEE. After removal of 4 bases from V and 3 bases from J, the junction contained 3 bases not matched to a gene. CDR3 loop: CASSKTSGTDTQYF. CDR3 nucleotide sequence: TGTGCCAGCAGCAAGACTAGCGGAACAGATACGCAGTATTTT. The whole variable domain, remainder taken from reference TRBV5-6 and TRBJ2-3, is DAGVTQSPTHLIKTRGQQVTLRCSPKSGHDTVSWYQQALGQGPQFIFQYYEEEERQRGNFPDRFSGHQFPNYSSELNVNALLLGDSALYLCASSKTSGTDTQYFGPGTRLTVL.

V usage is TRBV9 and J usage is TRBJ2-2; 7 nucleotides match TRBD2. CDR3 length: 14 residues. J lost 6 bases, V lost 4 bases, and 6 bases had no gene match. In germline, CDR1 is SGDLS, CDR2 YYNGEE. The CDR3: CASSSWGGSGELFF. For the CDR3, the DNA is TGTGCCAGCAGCTCCTGGGGAGGGTCCGGGGAGCTGTTTTTT.

The chain uses TRBV18 and TRBJ2-2, with a tentative D call TRBD2 (6 bases). With 4 bases removed from V and 7 bases from J, the gap between germline ends came to 16 bases. This CDR3 spans 15 amino acids. CDR1 is KGHSH and CDR2 is LQKENI in the germline V gene. CDR3 loop: CASSQTGGANGELFF. CDR3 DNA sequence: TGTGCCAGCTCACAAACTGGAGGGGCAAACGGGGAGCTGTTTTTT.

The gene calls are TRBV10-1 and TRBJ2-2; possibly TRBD2 for D (6 bases). Germline V gene lookup returns CDR1 WNHNN and CDR2 SYGVQD (reference sequence). Trimming took off 5 bases at V and 2 bases at J, with 9 bases between the two ends. This CDR3 has 14 residues. The CDR3 loop is CASSSGENTGELFF. In DNA, the CDR3 is TGCGCCAGCAGTTCGGGGGAAAACACCGGGGAGCTGTTTTTT.

The CDR3 region has the DNA TGTGCCAGCAGTTTTTCTAGTGTCGAGCAGTACTTC. It translates to CASSFSSVEQYF. The chain combines TRBV28 with TRBJ2-7, with D unclear. Germline loops: CDR1 MDHEN, CDR2 SYDVKM. This CDR3 has 12 amino acids. V lost 3 bases to trimming and J lost 6 bases, with 9 bases between them.